The sequence of this T cell receptor beta chain was determined in a study of blood T cells in healthy people across ages. Looking at the study overall: Capture by template switching was about one barcoded beta molecule per two T cells.

Per sample, no less than 6 micrograms of total RNA were extracted. With respect to this clonotype: Its antigen is unidentified.

Primers used in a second PCR of roughly 7 to 12 cycles were a sample-barcoded 5' primer and a J-beta primer mix. Each of the cDNA molecules was tagged by a template-switch adaptor with 12 random nucleotides. Using its own MiXCR run on the 5' RACE reads, TCRdb lists one record per CDR3 protein. Counted here are roughly 2 million distinct CDR3 sequences, approximately 50% occurring once; the ten biggest clones make up approximately 2%. Study-wide points: Greater diversity and more naive CD4+ cells were seen in long-lived donors than in aged donors.

The CDR3 contains 15 residues. Looked up from germline, CDR1 is LGHNA and CDR2 is YNFKEQ. Unmatched junction bases numbered 2, after V lost 1 base and J lost 1 base. The TCR sequence derives from a woman aged 40 to 50 in good health. This chain joins TRBV4-2 and TRBJ2-5; 8 bases are shared with TRBD2. The sequenced material came from blood. The CDR3 nucleotides are TGTGCCAGCAGCCAAGGGACTAGCTTCCAAGAGACCCAGTACTTC. Its translation: CASSQGTSFQETQYF.